This TCR beta chain was sequenced for a study of radiotherapy plus CTLA-4 blockade in lung cancer. At the level of the study: Objective responses emerged in 15% to 20% of patients, and around 31% attained disease control.

Whole-study results and caveats: Early shifts in blood T cell clones, with interferon-beta, reportedly predicted response best. Radiotherapy with ipilimumab was followed by blood expansion of tumor-derived clones.

V was trimmed by 6 bases and J by 8 bases, leaving 17 bases between them. The CDR3 runs 14 residues. Germline V CDR1 and CDR2: SNHLY, FYNNEI. Those with chemo-refractory metastatic non-small-cell lung cancer were treated with focal radiation combined with CTLA-4 blockade using ipilimumab. Method: immunoSEQ multiplex PCR; TCRdb's copy keeps in-frame clones and lacks some. This sample yields tens of thousands of clones, of which 79% are seen a single time; about 10% belongs to the top ten. Of note for this clone: Its antigen remains unidentified.

The receptor was isolated from a human donor with non-small cell lung cancer who had a complete response to radiotherapy plus ipilimumab. This material consisted of peripheral blood, taken from a patient treated with radiotherapy plus ipilimumab. The rearrangement uses TRBV2 and TRBJ2-1; D is uncertain. Here the CDR3 DNA reads TGTGCCAGCAGGGGGTGGAAGGGTCTCGATGAGCAGTTCTTC. It yields the protein CASRGWKGLDEQFF.